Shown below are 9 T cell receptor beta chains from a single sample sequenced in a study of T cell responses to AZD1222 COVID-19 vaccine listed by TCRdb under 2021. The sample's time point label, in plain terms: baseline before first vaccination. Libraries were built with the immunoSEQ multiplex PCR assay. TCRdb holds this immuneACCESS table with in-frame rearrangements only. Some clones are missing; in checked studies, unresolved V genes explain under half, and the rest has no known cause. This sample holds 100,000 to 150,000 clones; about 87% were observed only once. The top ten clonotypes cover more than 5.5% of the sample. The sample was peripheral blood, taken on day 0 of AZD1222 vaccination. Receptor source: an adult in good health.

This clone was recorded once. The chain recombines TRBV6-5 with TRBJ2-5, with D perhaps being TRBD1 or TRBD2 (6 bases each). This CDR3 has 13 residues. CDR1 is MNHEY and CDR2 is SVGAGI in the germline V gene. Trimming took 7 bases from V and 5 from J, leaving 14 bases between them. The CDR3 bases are TGTGCCAGCAACCCGGGGGCGGAGGAGACCCAGTACTTC. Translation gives CASNPGAEETQYF.

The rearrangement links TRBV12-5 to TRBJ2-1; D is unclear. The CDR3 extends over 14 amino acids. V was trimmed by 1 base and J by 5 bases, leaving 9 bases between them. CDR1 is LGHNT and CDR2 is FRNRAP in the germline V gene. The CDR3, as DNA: TGTGCTAGTGGTTTGGGAGACTCTCACAATGAGCAGTTCTTC. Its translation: CASGLGDSHNEQFF. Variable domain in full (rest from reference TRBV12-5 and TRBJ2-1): DARVTQTPRHKVTEMGQEVTMRCQPILGHNTVFWYRQTMMQGLELLAYFRNRAPLDDSGMPKDRFSAEMPDATLATLKIQPSEPRDSAVYFCASGLGDSHNEQFFGPGTRLTVL.

CDR3 DNA: TGCAGCTCACGACAGGGAGGGGAGACCCAGTACTTC. Protein sequence: CSSRQGGETQYF. The chain uses TRBV29-1 and TRBJ2-5; tentatively, D is TRBD1 or TRBD2 (7 bases each). Germline assignment: CDR1 SQVTM and CDR2 ANQGSEA. V dropped 8 bases and J dropped 5 bases, with 15 bases sitting between them. The CDR3 consists of 12 residues.

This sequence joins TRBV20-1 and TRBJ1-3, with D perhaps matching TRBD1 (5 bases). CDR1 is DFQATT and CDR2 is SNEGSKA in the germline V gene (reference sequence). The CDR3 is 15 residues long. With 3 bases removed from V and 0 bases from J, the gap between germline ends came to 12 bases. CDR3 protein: CSASQGDVSGNTIYF. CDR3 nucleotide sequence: TGCAGTGCTAGTCAAGGGGACGTCTCTGGAAACACCATATATTTT.

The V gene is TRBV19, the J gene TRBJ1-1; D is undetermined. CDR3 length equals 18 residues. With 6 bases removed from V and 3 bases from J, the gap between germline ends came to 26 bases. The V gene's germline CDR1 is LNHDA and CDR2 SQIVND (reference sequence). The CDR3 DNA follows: TGTGCCAGTAGGACCAGCCGCCTGGCGGTAAATACGGACACTGAAGCTTTCTTT. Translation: CASRTSRLAVNTDTEAFF.

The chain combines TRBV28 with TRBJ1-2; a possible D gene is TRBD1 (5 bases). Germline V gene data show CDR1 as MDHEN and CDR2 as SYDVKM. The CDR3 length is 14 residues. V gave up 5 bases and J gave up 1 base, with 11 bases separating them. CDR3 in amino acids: CASSAHRFNYGYTF. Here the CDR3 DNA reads TGTGCCAGCAGTGCGCACAGGTTTAACTATGGCTACACCTTC.

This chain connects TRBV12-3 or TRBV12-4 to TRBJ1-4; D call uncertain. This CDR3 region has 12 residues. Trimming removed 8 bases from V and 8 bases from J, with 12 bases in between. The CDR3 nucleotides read TGTGCCAGCGCATGGGTCAGGGAAAAACTGTTTTTT. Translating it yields CASAWVREKLFF.

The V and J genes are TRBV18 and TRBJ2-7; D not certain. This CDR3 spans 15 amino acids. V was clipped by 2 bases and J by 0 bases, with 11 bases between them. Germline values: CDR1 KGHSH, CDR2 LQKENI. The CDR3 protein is CASSPGPGSSYEQYF. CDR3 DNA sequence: TGTGCCAGCTCACCAGGCCCAGGCAGCTCCTACGAGCAGTACTTC.

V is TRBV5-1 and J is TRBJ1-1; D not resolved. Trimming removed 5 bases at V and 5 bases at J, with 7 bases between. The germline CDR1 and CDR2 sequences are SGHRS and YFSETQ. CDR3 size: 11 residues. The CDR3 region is CASSGQTEAFF. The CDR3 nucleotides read TGCGCCAGCAGTGGGCAAACTGAAGCTTTCTTT.